These 30 T cell receptor beta chains were all obtained from the same sample, sequenced in a study of blood T cell repertoires in COVID-19. Libraries were prepared by immunoSEQ multiplex PCR; TCRdb keeps only in-frame clonotypes and omits some of them. Of approximately 250,000 clones listed, 83% are singletons. The sample taken for sequencing was peripheral blood. These TCRs come from a woman aged 50 to 60 with acute or convalescent COVID-19.

V and J are TRBV5-4 and TRBJ2-1; D is ambiguous. Looked up from germline, CDR1 is SGHNT and CDR2 is YYREEE (reference sequence). The CDR3 has 11 amino acids. The V end lost 1 base, the J end lost 8 bases, and 4 bases lay between the germline ends. CDR3 sequence reads: CASSLLDEQFF. CDR3 sequence (DNA): TGTGCCAGCAGCTTGTTAGATGAGCAGTTCTTC.

The chain joins TRBV5-1 to TRBJ2-3, with TRBD2 identical over 12 bases. Per the germline V gene, CDR1 is SGHRS and CDR2 is YFSETQ. With V trimmed by 4 bases and J by 1 base, 4 bases remained unmatched. This CDR3 is 16 amino acids long. The CDR3 loop is CASSPGLAGGTDTQYF. Here the CDR3 DNA reads TGCGCCAGCAGCCCGGGACTAGCGGGCGGCACAGATACGCAGTATTTT.

The genes are TRBV5-1 and TRBJ2-1, with D unresolved. Trimming cost V 2 bases and J 6 bases, with 12 bases left between them. Germline V gives CDR1 SGHRS, CDR2 YFSETQ. The CDR3 sequence is 14 residues long. For the CDR3, the DNA is TGCGCCAGCAGCTTCGGGTCCCCTCTCAATGAGCAGTTCTTC. It is translated as CASSFGSPLNEQFF. The full variable domain, in which reference TRBV5-1 and TRBJ2-1 provide the parts outside the CDR3, is KAGVTQTPRYLIKTRGQQVTLSCSPISGHRSVSWYQQTPGQGLQFLFEYFSETQRNKGNFPGRFSGRQFSNSRSEMNVSTLELGDSALYLCASSFGSPLNEQFFGPGTRLTVL.

This chain connects TRBV6-5 to TRBJ2-1; TRBD2 aligns across 8 bases. The trim removed 5 bases at V and 6 bases at J, leaving 3 bases unmatched. The CDR3 covers 13 residues. CDR1 MNHEY and CDR2 SVGAGI come from the germline V gene. CDR3 amino acids: CASSIGTSNEQFF. CDR3 nucleotide sequence: TGTGCCAGCAGTATCGGGACTAGCAATGAGCAGTTCTTC.

The chain uses TRBV27 and TRBJ1-5, with a weak D call TRBD1 (5 bases). Trimming took 4 bases from V and 3 from J, leaving 10 bases between them. The CDR3 covers 14 residues. Germline V CDR1 and CDR2: MNHEY, SMNVEV (reference sequence). The CDR3: CASSSDKPNQPQHF. The CDR3 region has the DNA TGTGCCAGCAGTTCGGACAAACCCAATCAGCCCCAGCATTTT.

The V call is TRBV4-2, the J call TRBJ1-3; D is ambiguous. The V gene's germline CDR1 is LGHNA and CDR2 YNFKEQ. The CDR3 covers 13 residues. The V gene lost 0 bases and the J gene lost 3 bases, with 3 bases spanning the gap. The CDR3 coding sequence is TGTGCCAGCAGCCAAGAATATGGAAACACCATATATTTT. The encoded protein is CASSQEYGNTIYF.

The chain uses TRBV7-9 and TRBJ1-2, with a weak D call TRBD1 (6 bases). This CDR3 has 13 amino acids. Germline CDR1 is SEHNR and CDR2 is FQNEAQ (reference sequence). V was trimmed by 7 bases and J by 10 bases, leaving 19 bases between them. Here the CDR3 DNA reads TGTGCCAGCATGCAACAGGGCCTTGGGGACTACACCTTC. It codes for CASMQQGLGDYTF.

CDR3: CASSKSGHLQETQYF. CDR3 coding DNA: TGTGCCAGCAGCAAGTCGGGACATCTCCAAGAGACCCAGTACTTC. The V gene is TRBV11-3, the J gene TRBJ2-5, with a weak D call TRBD1 (6 bases). V was shortened by 5 bases and J by 1 base, with 14 bases between the two germline ends. Per the germline V gene, CDR1 is SGHNT and CDR2 is YENEEA. This CDR3 contains 15 residues.

This chain joins TRBV3-1 (or the pseudogene TRBV3-2) and TRBJ1-2, with a tentative D call TRBD1 (6 bases). This CDR3 region has 15 residues. CDR1 and CDR2 from the germline V gene are LGHDT and YNNKEL (reference sequence). V lost 4 bases and J 4 bases, leaving 16 bases between the germline ends. The chain's CDR3 is CASSPTAGGTYGYTF. The DNA for the CDR3 is TGTGCCAGCAGCCCGACTGCGGGGGGCACCTATGGCTACACCTTC.

The CDR3 coding sequence is TGTGCCAGCAGCTTAGGTAGCGGGGGGAAGGGAGATACGCAGTATTTT. It translates to CASSLGSGGKGDTQYF. This sequence joins TRBV7-2 and TRBJ2-3, with 10 positions matching TRBD2. The CDR3 is made up of 16 amino acids. After removal of 1 base from V and 5 bases from J, the junction contained 6 bases not matched to a gene. CDR1 and CDR2 from the germline V gene are SGHTA and FQGNSA.

This chain links TRBV7-9 with TRBJ2-5, with 11 bases lining up with TRBD1. V lost 4 bases, J lost 3 bases, and 4 bases stayed unmatched. The CDR3 runs 15 residues. Germline V gene sequence: CDR1 SEHNR, CDR2 FQNEAQ (reference sequence). The CDR3 here is CASSWTGGKEETQYF. DNA for the CDR3: TGTGCCAGCAGCTGGACAGGGGGCAAGGAAGAGACCCAGTACTTC.

J is TRBJ1-3 and V is TRBV7-8, with TRBD1 identical over 8 bases. V gave up 5 bases and J gave up 3 bases; unmatched junction bases: 3. CDR1 SGHVS and CDR2 FQNEAQ come from the germline V gene. The CDR3 is made up of 14 amino acids. The CDR3 loop is CASSHRGSGNTIYF. In DNA form, the CDR3 reads TGTGCCAGCAGCCACAGGGGGAGTGGAAACACCATATATTTT.

The chain joins TRBV5-1 to TRBJ2-1; TRBD2 is a possible D gene (6 bases). The CDR3 has 15 residues. CDR1 is SGHRS and CDR2 is YFSETQ in the germline V gene. Trimming removed 2 bases at V and 1 base at J, with 10 bases between. The CDR3 sequence: CASSLAGLSYNEQFF. The CDR3 coding sequence is TGCGCCAGCAGCTTAGCGGGTTTGTCCTACAATGAGCAGTTCTTC.

The V gene is TRBV27, the J gene TRBJ1-4; no firm D call. With 3 bases removed from V and 2 bases from J, the gap between germline ends came to 19 bases. The CDR3 spans 18 residues. CDR1 and CDR2 from the germline V gene are MNHEY and SMNVEV (reference sequence). CDR3 region: CASSFLKAGVITNEKLFF. The CDR3 DNA is TGTGCCAGCAGTTTTTTAAAGGCGGGCGTGATTACTAATGAAAAACTGTTTTTT.

V usage is TRBV7-9 and J usage is TRBJ2-2; TRBD2 matches 7 bases. This CDR3 has 14 residues. Trimming removed 6 bases from V and 4 bases from J; junction bases left unmatched: 5. Germline CDR1 SEHNR, CDR2 FQNEAQ (reference sequence). The CDR3 region is CASSSTSRTGELFF. The CDR3 DNA follows: TGTGCCAGCAGTTCGACTAGCCGCACCGGGGAGCTGTTTTTT.

The chain uses TRBV5-8 and TRBJ1-2; possible D gene TRBD1, 6 bases. CDR1 is SGHTS, CDR2 YDEGEE, per germline. V lost 4 bases and J lost 5, with 15 bases in between. CDR3 length: 14 residues. CDR3 DNA: TGTGCCAGCAGCATAGGACAGTTTTCTTATGGCTACACCTTC. As protein: CASSIGQFSYGYTF.

V gene TRBV19 combines with J gene TRBJ2-2, with no clear D. Between the trimmed V and J ends, which lost 6 bases and 7 bases, there was a span of 6 bases. The CDR3 is made up of 11 amino acids. Per the germline V gene, CDR1 is LNHDA and CDR2 is SQIVND (reference sequence). The CDR3 DNA reads as TGTGCCAGTAGCCTCGTCGGGGAGCTGTTTTTT. This codes for CASSLVGELFF.

A few counts support this clone. J is TRBJ1-1 and V is TRBV30, with D possibly being TRBD1 (5 bases). Trimming shortened V by 5 bases and J by 6 bases, and 13 bases separated the two germline ends. Germline V gene lookup returns CDR1 GTSNPN and CDR2 SVGIG (reference sequence). The length of the CDR3 is 12 residues. CDR3 sequence reads: CAWQGLDPEAFF. The CDR3 coding sequence is TGTGCCTGGCAGGGCCTAGACCCTGAAGCTTTCTTT.

This clone was seen a handful of times. V usage is TRBV5-1 and J usage is TRBJ2-2; 11 positions match TRBD2. Germline values: CDR1 SGHRS, CDR2 YFSETQ. V gave up 3 bases and J gave up 4 bases; unmatched junction bases: 2. The CDR3 sequence is 15 residues long. The CDR3 sequence is CASSSTSGTTGELFF. CDR3 nucleotides: TGCGCCAGCAGCTCGACTAGCGGGACCACCGGGGAGCTGTTTTTT. Filled out from reference TRBV5-1 and TRBJ2-2, the complete variable domain reads KAGVTQTPRYLIKTRGQQVTLSCSPISGHRSVSWYQQTPGQGLQFLFEYFSETQRNKGNFPGRFSGRQFSNSRSEMNVSTLELGDSALYLCASSSTSGTTGELFFGEGSRLTVL.

CDR3 coding DNA: TGTGCCAGCAGCTTACAGGGTGACACTGAAGCTTTCTTT. It specifies CASSLQGDTEAFF. V and J are TRBV5-5 and TRBJ1-1; perhaps TRBD1 as D (6 bases). Germline loops: CDR1 SGHKS, CDR2 YYEKEE (reference sequence). V lost 2 bases, J lost 3 bases, and 8 bases lay in between. The CDR3 consists of 13 residues.

This chain joins TRBV27 and TRBJ1-6, with D perhaps matching TRBD1 (6 bases). CDR3 size: 14 residues. CDR1 is MNHEY and CDR2 is SMNVEV in the germline V gene (reference sequence). Trimming took 7 bases from V and 7 from J, leaving 14 bases between them. CDR3 nucleotides: TGTGCCAGCAAAACCGGGACACGAAATTCACCCCTCCACTTT. Translated: CASKTGTRNSPLHF.

The chain links TRBV7-2 to TRBJ2-1, with D unclear. This CDR3 has 11 residues. Germline values: CDR1 SGHTA, CDR2 FQGNSA. The V end was cut by 5 bases, the J end by 10 bases, with 9 bases between. This CDR3 is CASSLYLEQFF. DNA of the CDR3: TGTGCCAGCAGCCTCTACTTAGAGCAGTTCTTC.

This clone was counted between two and nine times. The rearrangement joins TRBV5-4 to TRBJ2-4; 7 positions match TRBD1. V lost 4 bases, J lost 8 bases, and 9 bases stayed unmatched. CDR1 SGHNT and CDR2 YYREEE come from the germline V gene (reference sequence). The length of the CDR3 is 14 residues. The CDR3 bases are TGTGCCAGCAGCCAAAAGGAAGGGACAGACATTCAGTACTTC. This sequence encodes CASSQKEGTDIQYF.

The V gene is TRBV5-6, the J gene TRBJ1-4, with TRBD1 as a possible D gene (6 bases). The CDR3 sequence is 17 residues long. Germline assignment: CDR1 SGHDT and CDR2 YYEEEE. V lost 1 base and J 7 bases, leaving 20 bases between the germline ends. The chain's CDR3 is CASSLTRGPKVAEKLFF. The CDR3 nucleotides read TGTGCCAGCAGCTTGACCAGGGGCCCGAAGGTTGCTGAAAAACTGTTTTTT. Complete variable domain (other parts from reference TRBV5-6 and TRBJ1-4): DAGVTQSPTHLIKTRGQQVTLRCSPKSGHDTVSWYQQALGQGPQFIFQYYEEEERQRGNFPDRFSGHQFPNYSSELNVNALLLGDSALYLCASSLTRGPKVAEKLFFGSGTQLSVL.

The chain is built from TRBV30 and TRBJ1-3; D is unresolved. This CDR3 region has 11 residues. The V gene lost 7 bases and the J gene lost 4 bases, with 8 bases spanning the gap. Germline-derived CDR1 and CDR2 are GTSNPN and SVGIG (reference sequence). The CDR3 protein is CASPRGNTIYF. The DNA of the CDR3 is TGTGCCTCCCCTCGGGGAAACACCATATATTTT.

The rearrangement joins TRBV24-1 to TRBJ2-3; possible D gene TRBD1, 5 bases. With 1 base removed from V and 3 bases from J, the gap between germline ends came to 13 bases. CDR1 is KGHDR, CDR2 SFDVKD, per germline. CDR3 length equals 16 residues. CDR3 region: CATSDFGRETTDTQYF. CDR3 in DNA: TGTGCCACCAGTGATTTTGGCAGGGAAACAACAGATACGCAGTATTTT.

The chain recombines TRBV5-4 with TRBJ2-3, with D perhaps matching TRBD1 (6 bases). V shed 4 bases and J shed 0 bases, with 15 bases lying between them. This CDR3 is 16 amino acids long. Germline V CDR1 and CDR2: SGHNT, YYREEE (reference sequence). CDR3 sequence: CASSPAGTTSTDTQYF. The DNA of the CDR3 is TGTGCCAGCAGCCCCGCCGGGACAACCAGCACAGATACGCAGTATTTT.

V gene TRBV9 combines with J gene TRBJ1-2; TRBD1 is a possible D gene (6 bases). The ends were cut back, 3 bases at V and 3 bases at J, with 12 bases in the middle. Looked up from germline, CDR1 is SGDLS and CDR2 is YYNGEE. The CDR3 runs 14 residues. CDR3 nucleotides: TGTGCCAGCAGCGACCGGGACACCCACTATGGCTACACCTTC. Translated, it gives CASSDRDTHYGYTF.

The V and J genes are TRBV7-2 and TRBJ2-2; 10 bases agree with TRBD2. The CDR3 loop spans 16 amino acids. The germline V gene encodes CDR1 SGHTA and CDR2 FQGNSA. V gave up 3 bases and J gave up 8 bases; unmatched junction bases: 9. The CDR3 sequence is CASSFGPAGGPGELFF. The CDR3 DNA sequence: TGTGCCAGCAGCTTTGGCCCAGCGGGAGGGCCTGGGGAGCTGTTTTTT.

V usage is TRBV20-1 and J usage is TRBJ2-7; D might be TRBD2 (6 bases). V was shortened by 3 bases and J by 3 bases, with 15 bases between the two germline ends. The CDR3 sequence is 14 residues long. CDR1 is DFQATT and CDR2 is SNEGSKA in the germline V gene (reference sequence). As DNA, the CDR3 is TGCAGTGCTAGTTCCGCGACTAGTGTCTACGAGCAGTACTTC. Protein product: CSASSATSVYEQYF.